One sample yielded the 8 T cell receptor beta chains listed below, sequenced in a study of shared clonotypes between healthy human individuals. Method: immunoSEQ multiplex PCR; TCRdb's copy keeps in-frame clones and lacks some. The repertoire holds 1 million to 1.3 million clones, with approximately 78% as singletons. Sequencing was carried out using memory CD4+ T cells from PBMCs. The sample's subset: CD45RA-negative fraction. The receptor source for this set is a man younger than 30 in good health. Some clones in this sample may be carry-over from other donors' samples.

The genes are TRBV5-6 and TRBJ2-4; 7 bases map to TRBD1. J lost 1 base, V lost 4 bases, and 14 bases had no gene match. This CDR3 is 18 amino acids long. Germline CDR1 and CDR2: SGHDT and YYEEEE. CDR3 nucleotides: TGTGCCAGCAGCCCGGACCCTACAGGGGTATCCGCCAAAAACATTCAGTACTTC. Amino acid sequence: CASSPDPTGVSAKNIQYF.

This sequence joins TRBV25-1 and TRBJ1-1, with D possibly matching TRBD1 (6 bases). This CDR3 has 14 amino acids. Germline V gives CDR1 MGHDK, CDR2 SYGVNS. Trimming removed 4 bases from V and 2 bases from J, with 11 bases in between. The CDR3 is CASSGGGRNTEAFF. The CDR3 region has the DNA TGTGCCAGCAGTGGTGGGGGGCGAAACACTGAAGCTTTCTTT.

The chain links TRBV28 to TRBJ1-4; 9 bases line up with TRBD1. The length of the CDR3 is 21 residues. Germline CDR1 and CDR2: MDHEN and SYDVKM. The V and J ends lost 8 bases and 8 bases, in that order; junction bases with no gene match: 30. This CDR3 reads CASSPLVWSRDRAVEREKLFF. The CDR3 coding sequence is TGTGCCAGCTCCCCATTGGTCTGGTCCCGGGACAGGGCGGTTGAGAGGGAAAAACTGTTTTTT.

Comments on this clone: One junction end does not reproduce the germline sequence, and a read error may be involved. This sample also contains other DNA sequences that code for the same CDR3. CDR3 sequence reads: CASSEGVETQYF. The CDR3 DNA follows: TGTGCCAGCAGCGAAGGGGTGGAGACCCAGTACTTC. The gene calls are TRBV2 and TRBJ2-5; D might be TRBD1 (5 bases). The CDR3 length is 12 residues. Germline CDR1 SNHLY, CDR2 FYNNEI.

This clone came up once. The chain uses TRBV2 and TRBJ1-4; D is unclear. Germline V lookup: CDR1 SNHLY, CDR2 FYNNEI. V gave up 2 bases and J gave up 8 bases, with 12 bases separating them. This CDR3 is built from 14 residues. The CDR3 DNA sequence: TGTGCCAGCAGTGAATTCGAAGTGCGAGAAAAACTGTTTTTT. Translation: CASSEFEVREKLFF.

The CDR3 loop is CASTLRGGMADTQYF. The CDR3 DNA is TGTGCCAGCACCCTTAGGGGTGGGATGGCAGATACGCAGTATTTT. V usage is TRBV7-9 and J usage is TRBJ2-3, with a tentative D call TRBD1 (5 bases). The CDR3 runs 15 residues. CDR1 SEHNR and CDR2 FQNEAQ come from the germline V gene (reference sequence). The germline V and J ends were trimmed by 7 bases and 4 bases, with 18 bases remaining between them. Combining the CDR3 with reference TRBV7-9 and TRBJ2-3 gives the whole variable domain DTGVSQNPRHKITKRGQNVTFRCDPISEHNRLYWYRQTLGQGPEFLTYFQNEAQLEKSRLLSDRFSAERPKGSFSTLEIQRTEQGDSAMYLCASTLRGGMADTQYFGPGTRLTVL.

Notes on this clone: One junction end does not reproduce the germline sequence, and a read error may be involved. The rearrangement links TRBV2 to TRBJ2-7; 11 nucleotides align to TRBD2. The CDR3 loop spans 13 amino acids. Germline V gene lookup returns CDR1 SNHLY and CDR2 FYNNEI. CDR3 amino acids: CASRAGTSGPPVF. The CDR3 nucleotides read TGTGCCAGCAGAGCCGGGACTAGCGGCCCCCCTGTCTTC.

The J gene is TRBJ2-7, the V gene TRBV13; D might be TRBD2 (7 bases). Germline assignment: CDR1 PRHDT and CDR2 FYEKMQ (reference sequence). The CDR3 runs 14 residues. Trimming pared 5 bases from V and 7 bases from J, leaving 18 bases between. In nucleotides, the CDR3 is TGTGCCAGCAGCCCGAGGGGGGGCCGCGGTGAGCAGTACTTC. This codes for CASSPRGGRGEQYF.